The rows below give T cell receptor beta chains drawn from one sample of a study of shared clonotypes between healthy human individuals. Clones were sequenced by immunoSEQ multiplex PCR, and TCRdb holds only the in-frame ones, with some missing. The data show over 2,000,000 clones, with around 93% seen just once and less than 2% held by the top ten. Sequenced material: naive CD8+ T cells from PBMCs. The receptors here all came from a young man in good health. Some clones in this sample may be carry-over from other donors' samples. Each CDR3 is given with its conserved first and last residue. The D gene is left open where the match is weak. Rows may omit the clone size; those that give it use once, few, many or a size class.

D gene | clone size | J gene | V gene | CDR3 protein | CDR3 DNA
- | - | TRBJ2-5 | TRBV13 | CASSLAAGLSYQETQYF | TGTGCCAGCAGCTTAGCCGCGGGGCTCTCTTACCAAGAGACCCAGTACTTC
- | - | TRBJ1-2 | TRBV28 | CASSFHGDPNGYTF | TGTGCCAGCAGTTTTCACGGGGATCCCAATGGCTACACCTTC
TRBD1 | - | TRBJ1-3 | TRBV6-6 | CASSLDRYTIYF | TGTGCCAGCAGTTTGGACAGGTACACCATATATTTT
- | - | TRBJ2-3 | TRBV5-1 | CASSPGRGPTDTQYF | TGCGCCAGCAGCCCCGGCCGGGGACCCACAGATACGCAGTATTTT
- | few | TRBJ1-5 | TRBV2 | CASSVGGQPQHF | TGTGCCAGCAGTGTGGGGGGACAGCCCCAGCATTTT
- | - | TRBJ1-4 | TRBV27 | CASSPTWGLREKLFF | TGTGCCAGCAGTCCCACTTGGGGGCTGAGGGAAAAACTGTTTTTT
- | once | TRBJ1-2 | TRBV29-1 | CSVGTGPRYGYTF | TGCAGCGTTGGTACCGGGCCACGCTATGGCTACACCTTC
- | - | TRBJ2-3 | TRBV7-3 | CASSLIGSTTDTQYF | TGTGCCAGCAGCTTAATAGGCTCCACCACAGATACGCAGTATTTT
- | - | TRBJ1-1 | TRBV15 | CATSTPLWGGSTEAFF | TGTGCCACCAGCACTCCTCTGTGGGGGGGAAGCACTGAAGCTTTCTTT
TRBD1 | - | TRBJ1-4 | TRBV9 | CASSETPPGQGAATNEKLFF | TGTGCCAGCAGCGAGACCCCACCGGGACAGGGGGCCGCAACTAATGAAAAACTGTTTTTT
- | - | TRBJ1-3 | TRBV7-2 | CASSSYTGNPGNTIYF | TGTGCCAGCAGCTCATATACAGGCAACCCTGGAAACACCATATATTTT
TRBD2 | - | TRBJ2-5 | TRBV5-6 | CASSFSSGQETQYF | TGTGCCAGCAGCTTTTCTAGCGGACAAGAGACCCAGTACTTC
TRBD1 | once | TRBJ1-2 | TRBV28 | CASSLSPGGRAYGYTF | TGTGCCAGCAGTTTATCCCCAGGGGGCAGGGCCTATGGCTACACCTTC
TRBD2 | - | TRBJ2-3 | TRBV7-8 | CASSLVGLAGDTQYF | TGTGCCAGCAGCTTGGTCGGGCTAGCGGGAGATACGCAGTATTTT
- | - | TRBJ2-7 | TRBV28 | CASSLGASGYEQYF | TGTGCCAGCAGTTTAGGGGCTTCCGGCTACGAGCAGTACTTC
- | - | TRBJ2-1 | TRBV5-4 | CASSLSHSGEQFF | TGTGCCAGCAGCTTGTCGCATTCGGGGGAGCAGTTCTTC
- | once | TRBJ2-1 | TRBV5-1 | CASGWRRDNEQFF | TGCGCCAGCGGTTGGCGTAGAGACAATGAGCAGTTCTTC
TRBD2 | - | TRBJ2-3 | TRBV9 | CASSGWTSGYTDTQYF | TGTGCCAGCAGCGGGTGGACTAGCGGATATACAGATACGCAGTATTTT
- | - | TRBJ1-1 | TRBV7-9 | CASRDIGTGTQNTEAFF | TGTGCCAGCAGAGATATAGGGACTGGGACACAAAACACTGAAGCTTTCTTT
TRBD1 | once | TRBJ2-7 | TRBV13 | CASSLGDRGSYEQYF | TGTGCCAGCAGCTTGGGAGACAGGGGATCCTACGAGCAGTACTTC
- | - | TRBJ2-7 | TRBV6-5 | CASSYVADRAYEQYF | TGTGCCAGCAGTTACGTGGCGGACAGAGCCTACGAGCAGTACTTC
- | - | TRBJ1-2 | TRBV6-5 | CASRPGPTNYGYTF | TGTGCCAGCAGACCGGGACCGACTAACTATGGCTACACCTTC
- | - | TRBJ1-5 | TRBV15 | CATSNRDQPQHF | TGTGCCACCAGCAACAGAGATCAGCCCCAGCATTTT
TRBD1 | - | TRBJ2-7 | TRBV4-1 | CASSQNPGGLYEQYF | TGCGCCAGCAGCCAAAACCCAGGGGGTTTATACGAGCAGTACTTC
TRBD2 | - | TRBJ2-7 | TRBV19 | CASSPSGGALSYEQYF | TGTGCCAGTAGTCCCTCGGGGGGAGCCCTTTCCTACGAGCAGTACTTC
- | - | TRBJ2-7 | TRBV5-4 | CASSSPDKTYEQYF | TGTGCCAGCAGCTCCCCGGACAAGACCTACGAGCAGTACTTC
- | - | TRBJ2-7 | TRBV9 | CASSQAPGGEQYF | TGTGCCAGCAGCCAGGCCCCTGGAGGGGAGCAGTACTTC
TRBD2 | - | TRBJ2-7 | TRBV28 | CASTLAGTSYEQYF | TGTGCCAGCACCCTAGCGGGCACATCCTACGAGCAGTACTTC
TRBD1 | - | TRBJ2-5 | TRBV27 | CASSPYQGVPGETQYF | TGTGCCAGCAGTCCCTACCAGGGGGTCCCTGGGGAGACCCAGTACTTC
TRBD2 | once | TRBJ2-1 | TRBV28 | CASSLYGGRGIRYNEQFF | TGTGCCAGCAGTTTATACGGCGGGAGAGGGATTCGTTACAATGAGCAGTTCTTC
- | - | TRBJ2-5 | TRBV11-2 | CASSYYGPQETQYF | TGTGCCAGCAGCTATTACGGACCTCAAGAGACCCAGTACTTC
TRBD1 | - | TRBJ2-7 | TRBV25-1 | CASSGQGPYEQYF | TGTGCCAGCAGTGGACAGGGTCCCTACGAGCAGTACTTC
TRBD2 | - | TRBJ2-1 | TRBV14 | CASSLYGRAPYNEQFF | TGTGCCAGCAGCCTGTACGGGAGGGCCCCCTACAATGAGCAGTTCTTC
- | - | TRBJ2-1 | TRBV11-2 | CASSLVYNEQFF | TGTGCCAGCAGCCTCGTCTACAATGAGCAGTTCTTC
- | - | TRBJ2-7 | TRBV5-1 | CASSLTGTSSYEQYF | TGCGCCAGCAGCTTGACCGGGACGAGCTCCTACGAGCAGTACTTC
- | - | TRBJ2-5 | TRBV4-1 | CASSQDFGRQSSGTQYF | TGCGCCAGCAGCCAAGATTTCGGACGCCAGTCATCGGGGACCCAGTACTTC
TRBD2 | - | TRBJ2-2 | TRBV18 | CASSPDLAGFTGELFF | TGTGCCAGCTCACCAGATCTAGCGGGTTTCACCGGGGAGCTGTTTTTT
TRBD2 | - | TRBJ2-7 | TRBV29-1 | CSVEERPSGRFEQYF | TGCAGCGTTGAAGAACGACCTAGCGGGAGGTTCGAGCAGTACTTC
- | - | TRBJ1-2 | TRBV7-2 | CASREDRNRPNYGYTF | TGTGCCAGCAGAGAAGACAGAAACAGACCGAACTATGGCTACACCTTC